This T cell receptor (beta chain) was profiled in a study of early T cells in non-severe SARS-CoV-2 infection (dated by TCRdb to about 2021). Describing the broader study: Because TCR sequencing was done on bulk RNA from unsorted whole blood, the alpha and beta chains could not be paired.

Libraries came from 5' RACE. Sequencing took place on a NextSeq 500. Unique molecular identifiers were attached to individual cDNA molecules in the TCR library protocol so that sequencing error and PCR bias could be corrected. Sequencing covered both TCR alpha and beta chains, and within each sample the abundances of alpha and beta sequences were tightly co-correlated. On the study's bioinformatics: Decombinator V4 was used to perform V gene, J gene and CDR3 annotation of TCR sequences. TCRs were defined as expanded if a significant change between any two time points was detected under a Poisson model with p below 0.0001. TCR abundances were normalised to the total number of TCRs sequenced in each sample and reported as counts per million. TRAV1-2 paired with TRAJ12, TRAJ20 or TRAJ33 defined MAIT TCRs, while TRAV10 paired with TRAJ18 defined iNKT TCRs. VDJdb, accessed 1 November 2021, was searched for CMV, EBV and SARS-CoV-2 annotated TCRs, excluding TCRs annotated for multiple antigens. TCRdb took the public reads, trimmed them with fastp at Q25, ran MiXCR for clone calling and kept in-frame beta chains. Each record represents a unique CDR3 protein, reported with the most common genes and DNA among its rows. The V and J calls come from TCRdb's annotation, not from the publication. Here the sample has approximately 56,000 distinct CDR3 sequences; approximately 11% occur a single time. The ten most abundant clones make up approximately 13% of the sample.

This was a case-control study nested in a cohort of healthcare workers in London, UK, who had nasopharyngeal swab PCR tests and blood samples taken every week. Healthcare workers were recruited during the week of the UK lockdown, between 23 and 31 March 2020, and followed weekly for up to roughly 15 weeks. As to this clonotype: The antigen this receptor binds is unknown. The sample holds no much larger clone one base away, and base qualities are not on file.

V is reduced by 0 bases and J by 4 bases, leaving a spacing of 7 bases between them. The germline V gene yields WSHSY for CDR1 and SAAADI for CDR2. The CDR3 measures 14 amino acids from cysteine to phenylalanine. Only CDR3 DNA is held: 42 bases, read in frame from base 1. Here is what the overall study found, with its caveats: Matching against VDJdb was skewed toward anti-spike CD8 responses, likely underestimated virus-specific expansions, and missed private and CD4 specificities.

The rearranged segments are TRBV10-2 and TRBJ2-1, with no confident D gene call. Sample: whole blood. The receptor's source is an adult who was a healthcare worker with PCR-confirmed SARS-CoV-2 infection or an uninfected control (not recorded which). The CDR3 amino acid sequence is: CASSESSRYNEQFF. The nucleotide sequence reads as follows: TGCGCCAGCAGTGAGTCCTCTAGGTACAATGAGCAGTTCTTC.